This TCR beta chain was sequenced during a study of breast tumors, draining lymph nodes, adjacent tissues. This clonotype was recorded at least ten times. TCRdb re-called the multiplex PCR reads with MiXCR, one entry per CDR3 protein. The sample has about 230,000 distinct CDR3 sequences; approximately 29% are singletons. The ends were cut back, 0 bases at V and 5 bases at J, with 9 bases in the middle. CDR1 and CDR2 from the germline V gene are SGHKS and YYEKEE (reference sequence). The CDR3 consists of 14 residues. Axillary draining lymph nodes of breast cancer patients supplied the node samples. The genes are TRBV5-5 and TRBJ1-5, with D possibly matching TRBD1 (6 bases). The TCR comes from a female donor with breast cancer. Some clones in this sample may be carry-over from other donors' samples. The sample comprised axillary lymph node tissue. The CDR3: CASSLVAGDQPQHF. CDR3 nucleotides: TGTGCCAGCAGCTTGGTGGCAGGGGATCAGCCCCAGCATTTT.